This is a list of T cell receptor beta chains from one sample in a study of OX40 agonist ivuxolimab in advanced cancers. The table came from immunoSEQ multiplex PCR; TCRdb's copy has only in-frame clones and leaves some out. The table has roughly 60,000 clones, more than 75% seen once; the top ten hold around 2.9%. The sample in question was CD4+ or CD8+ T cells sorted from blood, obtained in a trial of the OX40 agonist ivuxolimab. These TCRs come from an adult with an advanced solid tumor such as melanoma, head and neck, liver or kidney cancer. Both conserved end residues are part of each CDR3. D genes are given only for firm matches. For some rows the clone size is stated as once, few or many, or as a class when expanded; others skip it.

J	D	V	size	CDR3	DNA
TRBJ2-3	TRBD2	TRBV14	NA	CASSPGGTQYF	TGTGCCAGCAGCCCGGGGGGTACGCAGTATTTT
TRBJ1-6	TRBD1	TRBV7-9	NA	CASSPRQGAIYNSPLHF	TGTGCCAGCAGCCCCCGACAGGGGGCCATTTATAATTCACCCCTCCACTTT
TRBJ2-2	TRBD1	TRBV5-4	NA	CASSSQGTGELFF	TGTGCCAGCAGCTCACAGGGGACCGGGGAGCTGTTTTTT
TRBJ1-1	NA	TRBV28	NA	CASSLIGESTEAFF	TGTGCCAGCAGTCTGATAGGGGAGAGCACTGAAGCTTTCTTT
TRBJ2-5	NA	TRBV12-1	once	CASSFESGLALETQYF	TGTGCCAGCAGCTTTGAGTCGGGACTAGCGTTAGAGACCCAGTACTTC
TRBJ1-4	NA	TRBV5-4	NA	CASSQGGSTNEKLFF	TGTGCCAGCAGCCAAGGTGGATCCACTAATGAAAAACTGTTTTTT
TRBJ2-7	NA	TRBV6-6	NA	CASSQTTASYEQYF	TGTGCCAGCAGTCAAACGACAGCCTCCTACGAGCAGTACTTC
TRBJ2-1	TRBD1	TRBV28	NA	CASRGGQGAVTGEQFF	TGTGCCAGCAGGGGCGGACAGGGTGCGGTAACCGGTGAGCAGTTCTTC
TRBJ2-5	TRBD1	TRBV10-1	NA	CASSDPSGTGEETQYF	TGCGCCAGCAGTGACCCTTCAGGGACAGGGGAAGAGACCCAGTACTTC
TRBJ2-2	TRBD2	TRBV7-3	NA	CASTTGLAGTGELFF	TGTGCCAGCACCACAGGGCTAGCGGGAACCGGGGAGCTGTTTTTT
TRBJ1-5	NA	TRBV15	few	CATSRGSSNQPQHF	TGTGCCACCAGCAGAGGCAGTAGCAATCAGCCCCAGCATTTT
TRBJ2-2	NA	TRBV7-2	once	CASSLAKDTGELFF	TGTGCCAGCAGCTTAGCTAAGGACACCGGGGAGCTGTTTTTT
TRBJ2-7	NA	TRBV2	once	CASSEGTTGPRGEQYF	TGTGCCAGCAGTGAAGGGACCACAGGGCCCCGAGGCGAGCAGTACTTC
TRBJ2-5	TRBD2	TRBV15	NA	CATSRDPSGVETQYF	TGTGCCACCAGCAGAGATCCTAGCGGGGTGGAGACCCAGTACTTC
TRBJ2-7	TRBD1	TRBV4-1	NA	CASSHRTGPPYEQYF	TGCGCCAGCAGCCATCGGACAGGGCCTCCCTACGAGCAGTACTTC
TRBJ2-7	TRBD2	TRBV7-9	NA	CASSLSALAGFYGGQYF	TGTGCCAGCAGCTTAAGCGCTCTAGCGGGGTTCTACGGGGGGCAGTACTTC
TRBJ1-5	NA	TRBV4-3	NA	CASSQGVGDLAQHF	TGCGCCAGCAGCCAAGGGGTGGGAGATTTGGCCCAGCATTTT
TRBJ1-3	TRBD1	TRBV2	NA	CASSPGTGVHTIYF	TGTGCCAGCAGTCCCGGGACAGGGGTGCACACCATATATTTT
TRBJ2-7	TRBD2	TRBV19	NA	CASSRSGTNYEQYF	TGTGCCAGTAGTAGGTCCGGGACTAACTACGAGCAGTACTTC
TRBJ1-3	NA	TRBV27	NA	CASSPWDGGNTIYF	TGTGCCAGCAGTCCATGGGACGGTGGAAACACCATATATTTT
TRBJ2-1	NA	TRBV19	once	CASNPQGRSYNEQFF	TGTGCCAGTAACCCCCAGGGTAGGTCCTACAATGAGCAGTTCTTC
TRBJ2-2	TRBD2	TRBV7-2	NA	CASSLGSGANSGELFF	TGTGCCAGCAGCTTGGGTAGCGGGGCAAATTCCGGGGAGCTGTTTTTT
TRBJ2-6	NA	TRBV11-2	NA	CASSSGANVLTF	TGTGCCAGCAGCTCGGGGGCCAACGTCCTGACTTTC
TRBJ2-7	TRBD1	TRBV27	once	CASSRTGGSYEQYF	TGTGCCAGCAGTAGGACAGGGGGGTCCTACGAGCAGTACTTC
TRBJ1-5	NA	TRBV5-8	once	CASSLVRTARGPQHF	TGTGCCAGCAGCTTGGTAAGGACCGCGCGTGGGCCCCAGCATTTT
TRBJ2-7	TRBD1	TRBV28	NA	CASSLRSGGGEQYF	TGTGCCAGCAGTTTAAGGTCAGGGGGCGGCGAGCAGTACTTC
TRBJ2-4	TRBD2	TRBV30	NA	CAWAGGGSGKNIQYF	TGTGCCTGGGCCGGGGGGGGATCGGGCAAAAACATTCAGTACTTC
TRBJ2-7	NA	TRBV19	NA	CASSLLRDGSYEQYF	TGTGCCAGTAGCCTACTCCGGGACGGTTCCTACGAGCAGTACTTC
TRBJ2-5	NA	TRBV6-1	NA	CASSEWGDGETQYF	TGTGCCAGCAGTGAATGGGGGGATGGAGAGACCCAGTACTTC
TRBJ2-2	TRBD2	TRBV7-9	NA	CASRRVGGRATGELFF	TGTGCCAGCCGTAGGGTCGGCGGGAGGGCCACCGGGGAGCTGTTTTTT
TRBJ2-7	TRBD1	TRBV5-1	NA	CASSPNRGRDEQYF	TGCGCCAGCAGCCCCAACAGGGGACGCGACGAGCAGTACTTC
TRBJ2-7	TRBD1	TRBV7-8	NA	CASSLVRGQGEGYEQYF	TGTGCCAGCAGCTTAGTTAGGGGACAGGGTGAAGGCTACGAGCAGTACTTC
TRBJ2-1	NA	TRBV30	NA	CAWSMLASRSYNEQFF	TGTGCCTGGAGTATGCTAGCGTCACGCTCCTACAATGAGCAGTTCTTC
TRBJ2-3	TRBD2	TRBV7-9	NA	CASTISGVRDTQYF	TGTGCCAGCACTATCAGCGGGGTCCGAGATACGCAGTATTTT
TRBJ2-7	TRBD1	TRBV7-9	NA	CASSFGQAGGDEQYF	TGTGCCAGCAGCTTCGGACAGGCCGGTGGGGACGAGCAGTACTTC
TRBJ2-6	TRBD1	TRBV2	NA	CASRRAGTGVVSGANVLTF	TGTGCCAGCAGGCGGGCCGGGACAGGGGTTGTCTCTGGGGCCAACGTCCTGACTTTC
TRBJ2-7	NA	TRBV21-1	NA	CASSWLTGIHYEQYF	TGTGCCAGCAGCTGGCTTACAGGGATACACTACGAGCAGTACTTC
TRBJ1-5	NA	TRBV5-1	NA	CASSLGQERGQPQHF	TGCGCCAGCAGCTTGGGACAGGAGAGGGGTCAGCCCCAGCATTTT
TRBJ2-1	TRBD2	TRBV7-9	NA	CASSFAGGLGAYNEQFF	TGTGCCAGCAGCTTCGCGGGGGGACTAGGGGCCTACAATGAGCAGTTCTTC
TRBJ1-5	TRBD1	TRBV19	NA	CASSIGPRQGRTAQHF	TGTGCCAGTAGTATTGGTCCGAGACAGGGCCGGACGGCCCAGCATTTT
TRBJ2-7	TRBD1	TRBV18	NA	CASSPGDRVSYEQYF	TGTGCCAGCTCACCAGGGGACAGGGTTTCCTACGAGCAGTACTTC
TRBJ1-4	NA	TRBV9	NA	CASSSRTDLNEKLFF	TGTGCCAGCAGCTCCCGGACAGACCTAAATGAAAAACTGTTTTTT
TRBJ1-1	NA	TRBV6-1	NA	CASSEVTGTETEAFF	TGTGCCAGCAGTGAAGTAACAGGGACTGAGACTGAAGCTTTCTTT
TRBJ1-3	NA	TRBV19	NA	CASSPSGNTIYF	TGTGCCAGTAGCCCCTCTGGAAACACCATATATTTT
TRBJ1-1	NA	TRBV7-2	NA	CASSLYVGAGAFF	TGTGCCAGCAGCTTATATGTAGGGGCGGGGGCTTTCTTT
TRBJ2-1	TRBD2	TRBV19	NA	CASSMETSGISSYNEQFF	TGTGCCAGTAGTATGGAGACTAGCGGGATTAGCTCCTACAATGAGCAGTTCTTC
TRBJ1-1	TRBD1	TRBV2	once	CASTELGTGVTEAFF	TGTGCCAGCACCGAACTAGGGACAGGGGTCACTGAAGCTTTCTTT
TRBJ2-1	TRBD2	TRBV5-4	NA	CASSLARASGGYNEQFF	TGTGCCAGCAGCTTGGCCCGGGCTAGCGGGGGTTACAATGAGCAGTTCTTC
TRBJ2-5	NA	TRBV5-1	NA	CASSSEWGRLKTQYF	TGCGCCAGCAGCTCGGAGTGGGGGCGACTAAAGACCCAGTACTTC
TRBJ1-4	NA	TRBV5-4	once	CASSPGGGDEKLFF	TGTGCCAGCAGCCCGGGGGGGGGCGATGAAAAACTGTTTTTT
TRBJ1-1	NA	TRBV5-4	NA	CASSYDRNTEAFF	TGTGCCAGCAGCTACGACAGGAACACTGAAGCTTTCTTT
TRBJ2-5	TRBD2	TRBV5-1	NA	CASSLLSGGAGETQYF	TGCGCCAGCAGCTTGCTTAGCGGGGGGGCTGGGGAGACCCAGTACTTC
TRBJ2-7	TRBD1	TRBV5-1	NA	CASSSTGGSLEQYF	TGCGCCAGCAGCTCGACAGGGGGGTCGTTGGAGCAGTACTTC
TRBJ2-5	TRBD1	TRBV18	NA	CASSRLQGAVQETQYF	TGTGCCAGCTCCCGCCTACAGGGGGCTGTTCAAGAGACCCAGTACTTC